The clone carrying this T cell receptor beta chain turned up a few times. Its target is unknown. Primed by a sample-barcoded 5' primer and a J-beta primer mix, a second PCR proceeded for roughly 6 to 12 cycles. Every sample produced at least 2.5 million CDR3-containing paired-end reads. TCRdb analysed the 5' RACE reads with MiXCR anew, one entry per CDR3 protein. Of hundreds of thousands of distinct CDR3 sequences in the sample, roughly 50% are singletons; the top ten hold roughly 31%. This entry belongs to a study of blood T cells in healthy people across ages. This CDR3 is built from 16 residues. Germline CDR1 SGHRS, CDR2 YFSETQ. Germline trimming cut 1 base from V and 3 bases from J; bases unmatched to any gene: 2. The study's findings and limits: Roughly linear declines in TCR beta diversity per million T cells occurred with age. Naive CD4+ cells and diversity were both higher in long-lived donors than in aged donors. Estimated diversity across one million T cells was deemed an underestimate.

The receptor was derived from a woman aged 55-75 years in good health. The sequenced sample consisted of blood. The rearrangement links TRBV5-1 to TRBJ2-1, with 12 bases identical to TRBD2. CDR3 coding DNA: TGCGCCAGCAGCTTGCTACTAGCGGGAGGCTACAATGAGCAGTTCTTC. Protein product: CASSLLLAGGYNEQFF.